Following are 16 T cell receptor beta chains from one sample sequenced in a study of T cells in Graves' hyperthyroidism and ophthalmopathy. RNA transcripts served as the template for amplifying TCR beta CDR3 regions. First-round RT-PCR targeting the TCR CDR3 was performed with the HTBI primer set. TCRdb independently ran MiXCR on the multiplex PCR reads; one entry per CDR3 protein. The sample shows 550,000 to 700,000 distinct CDR3 sequences, approximately 14% of them seen only once. Sequenced input: blood. The receptor set was obtained from a woman aged 40 to 50 with Graves' ophthalmopathy.

This clonotype was found many times. This rearrangement joins TRBV6-1 to TRBJ1-2; 7 bases fit TRBD1. Germline-derived CDR1 and CDR2 are MNHNS and SASEGT. The CDR3 has 15 amino acids. J was trimmed by 4 bases and V by 5 bases; bases with no gene match: 10. The DNA for the CDR3 is TGTGCCAGCAGTCCTCTATTCGGGACAGCCTATGGCTACACCTTC. Its protein product is CASSPLFGTAYGYTF.

This clonotype showed up just a few times. This chain joins TRBV30 and TRBJ2-5; D unresolved. The CDR3 has 11 residues. Between the trimmed V and J ends, which lost 0 bases and 5 bases, there was a span of 4 bases. Germline V gene data show CDR1 as GTSNPN and CDR2 as SVGIG (reference sequence). The DNA for the CDR3 is TGTGCCTGGAGTGTAATGGAGACCCAGTACTTC. It is translated as CAWSVMETQYF.

This clonotype has more than one count but fewer than ten. The gene calls are TRBV25-1 and TRBJ1-3; 8 positions agree with TRBD1. The V gene end was trimmed by 6 bases and the J gene end by 5 bases; junction bases not matched to a gene: 24. The CDR3 contains 20 residues. Germline lookup yields CDR1 MGHDK and CDR2 SYGVNS. The CDR3 nucleotides read TGTGCCAGCAGACGTCCGTATCCGGGACAGGTAGCCCACGGTCGAAACACCATATATTTT. Translation gives CASRRPYPGQVAHGRNTIYF.

The chain recombines TRBV6-2 or TRBV6-3 with TRBJ2-4; 9 bases fit TRBD1. The CDR3 runs 15 residues. J was trimmed by 3 bases and V by 5 bases; bases with no gene match: 5. Germline CDR1 and CDR2: MNHEY and SVGEGT. In DNA, the CDR3 is TGTGCCAGCAGTAACGAGGGACAGGGCAAAAACATTCAGTACTTC. Residues: CASSNEGQGKNIQYF.

This clonotype has ten or more counts. The chain combines TRBV5-1 with TRBJ2-2; the D gene is possibly TRBD1 (5 bases). Germline CDR1 and CDR2: SGHRS and YFSETQ. This CDR3 comprises 13 residues. The germline V and J ends were trimmed by 4 bases and 6 bases, with 10 bases remaining between them. CDR3 bases: TGCGCCAGCAGCGTAATGACAGCCGGGGAGCTGTTTTTT. As protein: CASSVMTAGELFF. The whole variable domain, remainder taken from reference TRBV5-1 and TRBJ2-2, is KAGVTQTPRYLIKTRGQQVTLSCSPISGHRSVSWYQQTPGQGLQFLFEYFSETQRNKGNFPGRFSGRQFSNSRSEMNVSTLELGDSALYLCASSVMTAGELFFGEGSRLTVL.

The gene calls are TRBV6-5 and TRBJ2-5, with 7 bases matching TRBD1. This CDR3 spans 14 amino acids. The V gene end was trimmed by 0 bases and the J gene end by 4 bases; junction bases not matched to a gene: 2. Germline-derived CDR1 and CDR2 are MNHEY and SVGAGI. The CDR3 region is CASSYSTGRETQYF. The CDR3 coding sequence is TGTGCCAGCAGTTACTCGACAGGGCGAGAGACCCAGTACTTC.

This clonotype appeared many times. Germline is not matched at one junction end, which may reflect a read error. V usage is TRBV29-1 and J usage is TRBJ1-2; the D is unclear. Germline V gene sequence: CDR1 SQVTM, CDR2 ANQGSEA. The CDR3 is 12 residues long. CDR3 DNA sequence: TGCAGCGTTGAAGCGGCAGACTATAGCTACACCTTC. Its protein is CSVEAADYSYTF.

This rearrangement joins TRBV4-1 to TRBJ1-2; no definite D call. Germline V CDR1 and CDR2: MGHRA, YSYEKL. This CDR3 is built from 16 residues. Trimming took off 2 bases at V and 3 bases at J, with 16 bases between the two ends. The CDR3 DNA reads as TGCGCCAGCAGCCAACCGCGGACGGCCGGCTACTATGGCTACACCTTC. Translating gives CASSQPRTAGYYGYTF.

This clonotype showed up many times. The chain recombines TRBV5-6 with TRBJ2-7; the D gene is possibly TRBD2 (6 bases). The CDR3 is 15 residues long. V lost 0 bases and J 0 bases, leaving 10 bases between the germline ends. Germline loops: CDR1 SGHDT, CDR2 YYEEEE. DNA of the CDR3: TGTGCCAGCAGCTTGGGACTAGTGTTCTCCTACGAGCAGTACTTC. Residues: CASSLGLVFSYEQYF.

The count of this clonotype is one. The chain recombines TRBV28 with TRBJ1-1; D gene uncertain. The CDR3 is made up of 14 amino acids. Germline loops: CDR1 MDHEN, CDR2 SYDVKM. The ends were cut back, 7 bases at V and 1 base at J, with 13 bases in the middle. CDR3 sequence (DNA): TGTGCCAGCATAACAGTATGGAGGAACACTGAAGCTTTCTTT. Translating gives CASITVWRNTEAFF. The full variable domain, its missing parts supplied by reference TRBV28 and TRBJ1-1, is DVKVTQSSRYLVKRTGEKVFLECVQDMDHENMFWYRQDPGLGLRLIYFSYDVKMKEKGDIPEGYSVSREKKERFSLILESASTNQTSMYLCASITVWRNTEAFFGQGTRLTVV.

This clonotype has ten or more counts. The rearrangement uses TRBV6-2 or TRBV6-3 and TRBJ2-7; 7 positions agree with TRBD2. The CDR3 extends over 14 amino acids. V was clipped by 6 bases and J by 3 bases; unmatched bases: 8. Germline V gene sequence: CDR1 MNHEY, CDR2 SVGEGT. CDR3 nucleotide sequence: TGTGCCAGCAGGAGCATGGGGGGGTACTACGAGCAGTACTTC. It encodes CASRSMGGYYEQYF.

The sample holds many counts of this clonotype. The rearrangement links TRBV29-1 to TRBJ2-7, with D perhaps TRBD2 (5 bases). CDR3 length: 11 residues. The V gene's germline CDR1 is SQVTM and CDR2 ANQGSEA. V gave up 5 bases and J gave up 5 bases, with 10 bases separating them. Written as DNA, the CDR3 is TGCAGCGTTAGGGAGATCCACGAGCAGTACTTC. Its translation: CSVREIHEQYF.

This clonotype has a count of ten or more. V usage is TRBV2 and J usage is TRBJ1-2; the D gene is possibly TRBD1 (6 bases). The CDR3 extends over 14 amino acids. V was trimmed by 7 bases and J by 8 bases, leaving 20 bases between them. CDR1 and CDR2 from the germline V gene are SNHLY and FYNNEI. CDR3 loop: CASNLNEETGGYTF. CDR3 nucleotide sequence: TGTGCCAGCAACTTAAATGAAGAGACAGGCGGCTACACCTTC.

This clonotype was seen a handful of times. The DNA for the CDR3 is TGTGCCAGCAGCTTGCGACACCTGGCCACTGAAGCTTTCTTT. As protein: CASSLRHLATEAFF. The chain recombines TRBV5-6 with TRBJ1-1; D is unresolved. The V end lost 1 base, the J end lost 4 bases, and 11 bases lay between the germline ends. This CDR3 has 14 amino acids. Germline loops: CDR1 SGHDT, CDR2 YYEEEE.

This clonotype was observed many times. The V call is TRBV27, the J call TRBJ2-5; D may be TRBD2 (5 bases). There are 15 residues in the CDR3. Trimming removed 0 bases from V and 0 bases from J, with 8 bases in between. Germline CDR1 MNHEY, CDR2 SMNVEV (reference sequence). The CDR3 protein is CASSLSRGYQETQYF. In DNA, the CDR3 is TGTGCCAGCAGTTTATCTCGGGGATACCAAGAGACCCAGTACTTC.

This clonotype was counted at least ten times. The J gene is TRBJ2-7, the V gene TRBV7-2, with 11 bases that match TRBD2. The V gene's germline CDR1 is SGHTA and CDR2 FQGNSA. This CDR3 is built from 14 residues. Trimming at V came to 5 bases and at J to 5 bases, leaving 5 bases not matched to a gene. The CDR3 DNA is TGTGCCAGCAGCCGCACGACTAGCGGGAACGAGCAGTACTTC. It is translated as CASSRTTSGNEQYF.